The TCR beta chain described here comes from a study of blood T cell repertoires in COVID-19. Study-level background: There were acute and convalescent COVID-19 samples, and they came from the United States, Italy and Spain. Sample material is recorded as cDNA or gDNA derived from T cells, B-cell-depleted T cells, or PBMCs.

Study processing details: Quantification of nucleated cells was approximated via reference gene primer amplification. Libraries were prepared by immunoSEQ multiplex PCR; TCRdb keeps only in-frame clonotypes and omits some of them. V, J and clone size are those of that table, while D and trimming were read from the DNA. This table holds 200,000 to 250,000 clones, almost 90% found once. Germline CDR1 MNHEY, CDR2 SVGAGI. J gave up 4 bases and V 2 bases, and 6 bases lay outside the gene matches. CDR3 length: 15 residues. The TCR comes from a woman between 55 and 75 years old with acute or convalescent COVID-19. Input material: peripheral blood. This chain connects TRBV6-5 to TRBJ1-2; TRBD1 agrees at 8 bases. This chain's CDR3 is CASSYRGQEGYGYTF. The CDR3 nucleotides are TGTGCCAGCAGTTACAGGGGACAGGAGGGCTATGGCTACACCTTC.